The 5 T cell receptor beta chains below all came from one sample that was sequenced in a study of cytomegalovirus exposure and HLA in healthy donors (dated by TCRdb to about 2017). The library was obtained by the immunoSEQ multiplex PCR assay. A mixture of 60 forward primers for TCR Vbeta segments and 13 reverse primers for TCR Jbeta segments was used in the multiplex PCR. What TCRdb holds here is the immuneACCESS table cut down to in-frame rearrangements. Part of the clones is not present; checked against another copy, under half of the missing clones reflect an unresolved V gene, and the others are unexplained. This sample has about 82,000 clones in its table, and 70% to 90% of those were observed once. The top ten clonotypes cover about 2.5% of the sample. Sequenced material: PBMCs. The receptor set was obtained from a man aged 18 to 30 in good health and CMV-seronegative.

The chain links TRBV28 to TRBJ1-5; a possible D gene is TRBD1 (5 bases). CDR1 is MDHEN, CDR2 SYDVKM, per germline. The CDR3 contains 15 residues. V lost 4 bases to trimming and J lost 7 bases, with 17 bases between them. The DNA of the CDR3 is TGTGCCAGCAGTTCCGTTTTCAGGGTGGGGCAGCCCCAGCATTTT. This gives the protein CASSSVFRVGQPQHF.

The chain is built from TRBV4-2 and TRBJ2-2; no clear D gene. The CDR3 length is 18 residues. Per the germline V gene, CDR1 is LGHNA and CDR2 is YNFKEQ. With 0 bases removed from V and 0 bases from J, the gap between germline ends came to 14 bases. This chain's CDR3 is CASSQDLGMGPNTGELFF. CDR3 sequence (DNA): TGTGCCAGCAGCCAAGATCTGGGTATGGGCCCGAACACCGGGGAGCTGTTTTTT.

The chain has TRBV30 and TRBJ1-2; 7 nucleotides agree with TRBD1. The V gene's germline CDR1 is GTSNPN and CDR2 SVGIG (reference sequence). With V trimmed by 4 bases and J by 9 bases, 11 bases remained unmatched. The CDR3 loop spans 13 amino acids. The CDR3 nucleotides are TGTGCCTGGATGGCCAAGGGGGCGTATCGCTACACCTTC. This sequence encodes CAWMAKGAYRYTF.

The genes are TRBV28 and TRBJ1-2; perhaps TRBD1 as D (5 bases). V was trimmed by 6 bases and J by 3 bases, leaving 23 bases between them. CDR1 is MDHEN, CDR2 SYDVKM, per germline. This CDR3 is built from 17 residues. CDR3: CASSPLRGTGFYYGYTF. In DNA, the CDR3 is TGTGCCAGCAGCCCCTTAAGGGGTACAGGTTTCTACTATGGCTACACCTTC.

The chain couples TRBV7-8 to TRBJ1-3; 7 bases map to TRBD1. CDR1 and CDR2 (germline): SGHVS, FQNEAQ. This CDR3 has 16 residues. Trimming removed 10 bases from V and 4 bases from J; junction bases left unmatched: 16. The CDR3 spells CATSGEPGTAGNTIYF. The DNA for the CDR3 is TGTGCCACTTCGGGGGAGCCCGGGACAGCCGGAAACACCATATATTTT.